This T cell receptor beta chain was identified during a study of cytomegalovirus exposure and HLA in healthy donors. Points from the study as a whole: It was approximately 150 TCR beta chains that were listed as cytomegalovirus-associated. Reportedly, diagnosis of cytomegalovirus status by the classifier showed high specificity and sensitivity. Later on, an analysis found that several of the most significant clusters appeared to be linked to common viral pathogens, which included parvovirus B19. Some V segments, including TRBV6-2 and TRBV6-3, were excluded as indistinguishable.

Vbeta (60) and Jbeta (13) primers were used in the PCR. TCRdb's copy holds only in-frame clones and misses some; the assay was immunoSEQ multiplex PCR. The sample lists 90,000 to 120,000 clones, 73% seen once, with around 7.4% in the top ten. CDR1 SEHNR and CDR2 FQNEAQ come from the germline V gene (reference sequence). The CDR3 covers 17 residues. V was shortened by 2 bases and J by 3 bases, with 17 bases between the two germline ends. Comments on this clone: Its antigen is unidentified.

This TCR derives from a man between 25 and 39 years old in good health and CMV-seronegative. The sequenced sample consisted of PBMCs. This chain connects TRBV7-9 to TRBJ2-1, with D maybe TRBD1 (8 bases). In nucleotides, the CDR3 is TGTGCCAGCAGCTTAAGGGGGGGACAGGACCACTACAATGAGCAGTTCTTC. It specifies CASSLRGGQDHYNEQFF.